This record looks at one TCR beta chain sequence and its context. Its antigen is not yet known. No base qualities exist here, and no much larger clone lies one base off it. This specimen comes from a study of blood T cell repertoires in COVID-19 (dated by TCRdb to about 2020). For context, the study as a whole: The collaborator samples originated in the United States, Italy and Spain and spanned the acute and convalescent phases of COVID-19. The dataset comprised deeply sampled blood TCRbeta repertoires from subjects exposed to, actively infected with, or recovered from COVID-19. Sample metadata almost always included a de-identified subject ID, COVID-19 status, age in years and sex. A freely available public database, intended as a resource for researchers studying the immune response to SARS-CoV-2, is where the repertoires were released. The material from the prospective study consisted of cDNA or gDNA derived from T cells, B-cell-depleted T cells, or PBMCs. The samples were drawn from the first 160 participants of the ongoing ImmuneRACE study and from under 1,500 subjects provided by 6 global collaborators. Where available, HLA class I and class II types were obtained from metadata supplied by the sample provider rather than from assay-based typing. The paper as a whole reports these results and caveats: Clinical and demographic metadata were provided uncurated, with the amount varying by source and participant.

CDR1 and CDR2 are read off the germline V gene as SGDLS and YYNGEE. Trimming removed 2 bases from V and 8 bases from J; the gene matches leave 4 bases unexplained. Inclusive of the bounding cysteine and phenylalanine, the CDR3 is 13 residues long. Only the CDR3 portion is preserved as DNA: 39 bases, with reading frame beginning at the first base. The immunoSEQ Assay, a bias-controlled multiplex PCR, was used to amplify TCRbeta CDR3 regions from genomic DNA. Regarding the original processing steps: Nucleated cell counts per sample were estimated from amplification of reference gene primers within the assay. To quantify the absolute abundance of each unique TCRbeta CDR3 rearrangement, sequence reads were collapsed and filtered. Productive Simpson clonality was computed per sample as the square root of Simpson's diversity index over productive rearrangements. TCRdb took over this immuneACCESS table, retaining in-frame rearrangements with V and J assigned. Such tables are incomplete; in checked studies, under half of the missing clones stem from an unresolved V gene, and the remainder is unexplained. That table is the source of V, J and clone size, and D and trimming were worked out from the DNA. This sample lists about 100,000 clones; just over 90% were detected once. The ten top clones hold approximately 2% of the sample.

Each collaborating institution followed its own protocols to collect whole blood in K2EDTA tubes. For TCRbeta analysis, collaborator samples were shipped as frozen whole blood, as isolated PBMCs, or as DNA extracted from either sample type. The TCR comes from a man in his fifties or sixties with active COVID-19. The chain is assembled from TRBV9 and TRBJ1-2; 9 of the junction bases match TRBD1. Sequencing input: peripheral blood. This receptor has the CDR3 CASSVRGTGGYTF. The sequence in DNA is TGTGCCAGCAGCGTCCGGGGGACAGGGGGCTACACCTTC.